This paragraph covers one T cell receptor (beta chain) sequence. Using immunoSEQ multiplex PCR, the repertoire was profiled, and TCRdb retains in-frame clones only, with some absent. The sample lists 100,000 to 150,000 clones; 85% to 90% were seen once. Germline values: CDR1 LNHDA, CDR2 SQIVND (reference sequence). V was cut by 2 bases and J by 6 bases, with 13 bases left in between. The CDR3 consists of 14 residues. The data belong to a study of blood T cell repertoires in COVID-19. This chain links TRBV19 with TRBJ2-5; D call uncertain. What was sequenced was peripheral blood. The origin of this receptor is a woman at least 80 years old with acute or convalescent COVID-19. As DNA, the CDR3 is TGTGCCAGTAGTATAACTTCAGAGGCGAAGACCCAGTACTTC. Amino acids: CASSITSEAKTQYF.